This T cell receptor (beta chain) was documented in a study of cytomegalovirus exposure and HLA in healthy donors. As to this clone: What it recognizes is unknown. The junction shows a germline mismatch at one end, possibly a read error.

The CDR3 length is 16 residues. Germline CDR1 SEHNR, CDR2 FQNEAQ (reference sequence). Regarding the study as a whole: Researchers reported from a later analysis that most CMV-associated TCR beta chains appeared HLA-restricted.

The PCR made use of 60 Vbeta and 13 Jbeta primers. The repertoire was sequenced with immunoSEQ multiplex PCR; TCRdb's copy has only in-frame clones and lacks some. Among approximately 150,000 clones listed, approximately 72% were seen once. This TCR derives from a woman in her fifties or sixties in good health and CMV-seronegative. The sample taken for sequencing was PBMCs. The chain links TRBV7-9 to TRBJ2-2; weak D call: TRBD1 (6 bases). CDR3 nucleotides: TGTTCCAGCAGCAAGCGCCGGGACATTGGCACCGGGGAGCTGTTTTTT. This codes for CSSSKRRDIGTGELFF.